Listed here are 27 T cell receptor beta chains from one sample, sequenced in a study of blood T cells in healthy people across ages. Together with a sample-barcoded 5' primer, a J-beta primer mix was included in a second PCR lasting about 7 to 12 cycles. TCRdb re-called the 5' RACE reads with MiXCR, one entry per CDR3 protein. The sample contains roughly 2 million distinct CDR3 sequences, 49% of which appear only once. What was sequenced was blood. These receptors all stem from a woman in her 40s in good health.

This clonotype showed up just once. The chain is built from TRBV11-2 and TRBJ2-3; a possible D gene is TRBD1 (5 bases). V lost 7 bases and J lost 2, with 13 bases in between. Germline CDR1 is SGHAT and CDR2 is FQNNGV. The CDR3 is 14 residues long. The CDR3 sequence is CASTRLGDTDTQYF. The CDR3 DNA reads TGTGCCAGCACCCGATTAGGGGACACAGATACGCAGTATTTT.

CDR3 nucleotides: TGCAGTGCTACCCAGAGGGGCCCCTCCTACGAGCAGTACTTC. Encoded protein: CSATQRGPSYEQYF. The chain combines TRBV20-1 with TRBJ2-7; D assignment may be TRBD1 or TRBD2 (5 bases each). The CDR3 runs to 14 residues. Germline V gene lookup returns CDR1 DFQATT and CDR2 SNEGSKA (reference sequence). The V end was cut by 4 bases, the J end by 0 bases, with 13 bases between.

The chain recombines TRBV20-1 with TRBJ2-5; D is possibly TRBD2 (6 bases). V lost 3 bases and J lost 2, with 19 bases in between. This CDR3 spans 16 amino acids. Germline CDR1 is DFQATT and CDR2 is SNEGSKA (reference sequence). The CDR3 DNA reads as TGCAGTGCTAGGGGACGTCAATGGGAGGCACAAGAGACCCAGTACTTC. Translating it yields CSARGRQWEAQETQYF.

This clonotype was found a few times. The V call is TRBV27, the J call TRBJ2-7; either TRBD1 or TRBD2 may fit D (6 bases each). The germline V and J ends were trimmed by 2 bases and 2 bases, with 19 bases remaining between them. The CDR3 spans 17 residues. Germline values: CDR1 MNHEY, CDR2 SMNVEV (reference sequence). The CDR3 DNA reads TGTGCCAGCAGTTTAAAGGCGGGGTCAGGGGTGACCTACGAGCAGTACTTC. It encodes CASSLKAGSGVTYEQYF.

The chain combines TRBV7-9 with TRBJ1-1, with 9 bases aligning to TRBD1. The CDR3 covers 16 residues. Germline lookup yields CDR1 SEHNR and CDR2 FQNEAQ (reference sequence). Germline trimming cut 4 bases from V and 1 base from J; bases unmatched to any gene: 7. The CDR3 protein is CASSSWDRDGNTEAFF. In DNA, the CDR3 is TGTGCCAGCAGCTCCTGGGACAGGGATGGGAACACTGAAGCTTTCTTT.

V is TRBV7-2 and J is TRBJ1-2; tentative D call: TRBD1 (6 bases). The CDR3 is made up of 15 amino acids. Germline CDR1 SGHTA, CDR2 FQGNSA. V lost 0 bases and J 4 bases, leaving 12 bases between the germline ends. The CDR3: CASSLAAGEGYGYTF. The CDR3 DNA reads TGTGCCAGCAGCTTAGCGGCAGGGGAGGGCTATGGCTACACCTTC. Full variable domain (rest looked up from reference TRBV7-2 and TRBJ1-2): GAGVSQSPSNKVTEKGKDVELRCDPISGHTALYWYRQSLGQGLEFLIYFQGNSAPDKSGLPSDRFSAERTGGSVSTLTIQRTQQEDSAVYLCASSLAAGEGYGYTFGSGTRLTVV.

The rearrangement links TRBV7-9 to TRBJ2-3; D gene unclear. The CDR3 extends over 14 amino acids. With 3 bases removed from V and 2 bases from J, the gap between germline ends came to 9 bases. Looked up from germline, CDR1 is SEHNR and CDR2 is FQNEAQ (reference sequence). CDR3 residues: CASSFRAVTDTQYF. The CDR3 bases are TGTGCCAGCAGCTTCCGGGCGGTCACAGATACGCAGTATTTT.

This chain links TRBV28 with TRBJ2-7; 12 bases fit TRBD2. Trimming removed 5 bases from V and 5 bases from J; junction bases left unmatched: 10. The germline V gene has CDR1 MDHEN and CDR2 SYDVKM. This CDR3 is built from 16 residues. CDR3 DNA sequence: TGTGCCAGCAGTCCTAGCGGGGGGGCTCTTAGCAACGAGCAGTACTTC. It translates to CASSPSGGALSNEQYF.

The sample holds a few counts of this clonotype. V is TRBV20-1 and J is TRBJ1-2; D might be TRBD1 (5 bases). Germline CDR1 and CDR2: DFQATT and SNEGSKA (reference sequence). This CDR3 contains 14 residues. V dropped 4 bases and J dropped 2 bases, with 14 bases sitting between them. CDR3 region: CSANRQGVNYGYTF. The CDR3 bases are TGCAGTGCTAACCGACAAGGGGTAAACTATGGCTACACCTTC.

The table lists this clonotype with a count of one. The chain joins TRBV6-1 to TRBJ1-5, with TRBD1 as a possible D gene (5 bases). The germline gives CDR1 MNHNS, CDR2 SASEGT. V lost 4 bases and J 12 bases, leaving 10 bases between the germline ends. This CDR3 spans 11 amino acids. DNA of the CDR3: TGTGCCAGCAGTGCCCCAGGGATCCAGCATTTT. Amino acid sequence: CASSAPGIQHF.

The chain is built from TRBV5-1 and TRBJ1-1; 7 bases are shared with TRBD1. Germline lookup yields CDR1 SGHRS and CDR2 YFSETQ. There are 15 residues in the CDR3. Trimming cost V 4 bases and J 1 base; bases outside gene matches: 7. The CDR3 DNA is TGCGCCAGCAGCCGAGAGGGACAGCGGAACACTGAAGCTTTCTTT. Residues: CASSREGQRNTEAFF.

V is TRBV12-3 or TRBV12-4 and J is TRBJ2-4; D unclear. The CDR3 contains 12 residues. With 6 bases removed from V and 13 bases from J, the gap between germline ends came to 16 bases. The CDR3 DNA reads TGTGCCAGCAGCCCCCTCTACAATGAGCAGTACTTC. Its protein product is CASSPLYNEQYF.

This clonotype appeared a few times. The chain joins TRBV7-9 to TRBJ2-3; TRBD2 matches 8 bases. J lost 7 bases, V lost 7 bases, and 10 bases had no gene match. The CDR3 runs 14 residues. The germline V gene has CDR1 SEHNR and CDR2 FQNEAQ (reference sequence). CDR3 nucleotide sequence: TGTGCCAGCAAGACGGGGGGGCCTCTAAATACGCAGTATTTT. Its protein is CASKTGGPLNTQYF.

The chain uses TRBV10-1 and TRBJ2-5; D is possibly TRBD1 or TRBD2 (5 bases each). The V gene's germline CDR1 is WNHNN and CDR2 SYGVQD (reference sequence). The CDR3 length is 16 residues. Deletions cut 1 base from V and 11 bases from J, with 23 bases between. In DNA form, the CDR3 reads TGCGCCAGCAGTGAGTTTGGAGACTATCTAGGGGATGAGCAGTACTTC. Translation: CASSEFGDYLGDEQYF.

The CDR3, as DNA: TGTGCCACCAGTGATTGGGATAAAGAGACCCAGTACTTC. Protein product: CATSDWDKETQYF. The chain uses TRBV24-1 and TRBJ2-5; D gene uncertain. CDR1 is KGHDR, CDR2 SFDVKD, per germline. Trimming cost V 2 bases and J 3 bases, with 6 bases left between them. The CDR3 has 13 amino acids.

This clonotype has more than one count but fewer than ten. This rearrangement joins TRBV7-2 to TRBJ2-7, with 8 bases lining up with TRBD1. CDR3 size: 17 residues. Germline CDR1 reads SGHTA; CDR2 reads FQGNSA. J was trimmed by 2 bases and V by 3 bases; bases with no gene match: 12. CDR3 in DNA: TGTGCCAGCAGCTTGTGGACAGGGCTGGGAGAGACCTACGAGCAGTACTTC. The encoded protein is CASSLWTGLGETYEQYF.

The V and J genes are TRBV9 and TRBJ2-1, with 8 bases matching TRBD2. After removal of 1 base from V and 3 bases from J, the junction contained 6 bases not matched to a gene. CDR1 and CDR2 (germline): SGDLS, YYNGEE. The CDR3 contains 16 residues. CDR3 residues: CASSVRAGGDYNEQFF. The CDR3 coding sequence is TGTGCCAGCAGCGTAAGGGCGGGGGGAGACTACAATGAGCAGTTCTTC.

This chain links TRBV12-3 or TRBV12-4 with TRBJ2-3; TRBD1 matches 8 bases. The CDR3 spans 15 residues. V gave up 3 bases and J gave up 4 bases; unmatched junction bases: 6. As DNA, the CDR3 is TGTGCCAGCAGTTTCTCTGACAGGGGCGCAGATACGCAGTATTTT. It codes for CASSFSDRGADTQYF.

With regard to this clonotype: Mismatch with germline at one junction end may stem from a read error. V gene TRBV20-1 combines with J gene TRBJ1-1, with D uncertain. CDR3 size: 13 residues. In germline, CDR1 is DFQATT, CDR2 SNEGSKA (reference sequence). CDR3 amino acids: CSARDWGNAEAFF. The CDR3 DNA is TGCAGTGCAAGAGACTGGGGAAACGCTGAAGCTTTCTTT.

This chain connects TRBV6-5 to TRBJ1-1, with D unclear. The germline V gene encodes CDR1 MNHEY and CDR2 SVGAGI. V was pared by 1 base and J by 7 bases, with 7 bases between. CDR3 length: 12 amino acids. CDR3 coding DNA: TGTGCCAGCAGTTACTTCACGGGTGAAGCTTTCTTT. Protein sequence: CASSYFTGEAFF.

The CDR3 DNA reads as TGTGCCAGCAGCCCAACTGGCGGGGGTCAAAGCTCCTACAATGAGCAGTTCTTC. It specifies CASSPTGGGQSSYNEQFF. V usage is TRBV7-2 and J usage is TRBJ2-1; TRBD2 matches at 7 bases. Per the germline V gene, CDR1 is SGHTA and CDR2 is FQGNSA. V was clipped by 5 bases and J by 0 bases; unmatched bases: 13. The length of the CDR3 is 18 residues.

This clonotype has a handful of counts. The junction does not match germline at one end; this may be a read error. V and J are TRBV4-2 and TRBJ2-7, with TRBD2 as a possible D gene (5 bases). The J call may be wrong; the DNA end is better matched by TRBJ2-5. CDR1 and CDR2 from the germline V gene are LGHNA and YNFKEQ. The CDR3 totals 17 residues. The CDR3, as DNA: TGTGCCAGCAGCCAAGATCACAAGAAGCGGTACCAAGGGACCCAGTACTTC. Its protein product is CASSQDHKKRYQGTQYF.

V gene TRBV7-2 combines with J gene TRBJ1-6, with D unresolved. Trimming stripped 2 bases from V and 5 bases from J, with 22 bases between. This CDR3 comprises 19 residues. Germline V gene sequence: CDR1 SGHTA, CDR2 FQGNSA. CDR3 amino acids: CASSLRVLPGRRNNSPLHF. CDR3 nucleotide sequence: TGTGCCAGCAGCTTAAGGGTCCTACCGGGCCGCAGAAATAATTCACCCCTCCACTTT.

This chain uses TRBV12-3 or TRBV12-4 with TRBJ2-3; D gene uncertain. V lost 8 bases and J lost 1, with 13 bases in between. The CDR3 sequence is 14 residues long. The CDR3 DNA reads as TGTGCCAGCTCGGTAGCTAGACGCACAGATACGCAGTATTTT. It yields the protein CASSVARRTDTQYF.

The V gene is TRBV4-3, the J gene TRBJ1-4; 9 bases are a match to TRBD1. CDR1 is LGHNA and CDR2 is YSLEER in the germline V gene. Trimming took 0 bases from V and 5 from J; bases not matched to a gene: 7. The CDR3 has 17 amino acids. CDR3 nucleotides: TGCGCCAGCAGCCAAGATCTGGGAGGGACAGGGAATGAAAAACTGTTTTTT. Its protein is CASSQDLGGTGNEKLFF.

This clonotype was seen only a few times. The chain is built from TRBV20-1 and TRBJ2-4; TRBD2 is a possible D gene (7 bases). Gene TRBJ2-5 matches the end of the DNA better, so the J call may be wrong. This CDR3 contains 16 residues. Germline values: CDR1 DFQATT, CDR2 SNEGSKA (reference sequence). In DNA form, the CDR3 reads TGCAGTGCCAGCCCGGGGGGCCGCTTTGATCGGGAGACCCAGTACTTC. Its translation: CSASPGGRFDRETQYF.

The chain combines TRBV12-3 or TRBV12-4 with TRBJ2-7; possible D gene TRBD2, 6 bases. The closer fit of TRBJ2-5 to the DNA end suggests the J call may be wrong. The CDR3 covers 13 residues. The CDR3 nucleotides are TGTGCCAGCAGTTTAAGGCAGGGAGGGACCCAGTACTTC. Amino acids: CASSLRQGGTQYF.